The clone carrying this T cell receptor (beta chain) has only one observation. The sample comes from a study of CD8 T cells in Susac syndrome. This CDR3 spans 13 amino acids. The germline V and J ends were trimmed by 7 bases and 3 bases, with 13 bases remaining between them. The RNA input was roughly 0.45 to 1 ug, and it was reverse transcribed with random hexamers. TCRdb used MiXCR to reprocess the immunoSEQ multiplex PCR reads, holding one entry per CDR3 protein. The table has around 25,000 distinct CDR3 sequences, 80% to 95% seen once. The TCR originated in a human donor with Susac syndrome. Sequencing was carried out using CD8+ T cells from PBMCs. The V call is TRBV12-3 or TRBV12-4, the J call TRBJ2-7, with D possibly matching TRBD1 (6 bases). CDR3 in amino acids: CASTKTGFYEQYF. CDR3 DNA: TGTGCCAGCACCAAGACAGGCTTCTACGAGCAGTACTTC.